This TCR beta chain was recovered during a study of cytomegalovirus exposure and HLA in healthy donors (dated 2017 in TCRdb). About the study as a whole: An earlier analysis of roughly 500 of the donors reported approximately 260 Gb of sequence data and around 120 million unique TCR beta sequences obtained from about 200 million T cells. An early release that covered about 600 HLA-typed donors contained about 300 gigabases of sequencing data and about 93 million unique TCR sequences. The genetic ancestry cluster associated with self-reported Caucasian donors included roughly four fifths of the 300 to 400 genotyped donors. The study aimed to test whether signatures of past pathogen exposure could be identified by cataloging public T cell receptors. The study profiled the T cell repertoires of about 640 subjects by immunosequencing and related them to cytomegalovirus serostatus. Besides the first cohort of 666 subjects, a separate validation cohort made up of 120 or so different subjects was used. To predict cytomegalovirus infection status, the study combined high-throughput TCR immunosequencing, statistical association of individual TCRs with disease status, and machine learning. A later analysis re-analyzed previously published TCR beta repertoires from roughly 600 donors and added high-resolution HLA genotyping to study TCR occurrence patterns. The later analysis used no new phenotypic data to find candidate immune exposures, relying instead on TCR beta sequences and their occurrence across donors. In an earlier analysis of 587 of the donors, high-throughput TCR beta sequencing was used to judge whether each TCR beta V gene segment behaved as functional or pseudogenic. Alongside the repertoire data, information on donor age, sex, ethnicity and CMV serostatus was compiled. A later genetic analysis took genome-wide SNP genotypes for about three fifths of the roughly 700 donors and used that subset as a discovery cohort. Every repertoire in the discovery cohort had been generated on one and the same sequencing platform. Both class I and class II loci were covered by HLA typing, at four-digit resolution. Typing coverage varied by locus: roughly 620-630 donors for A, B, C, DRB1 and DQB1; around 560 for DQA1; 606 for DPA1; some 470 for DPB1. Roughly five DR-DQ haplotypes were handled as single units for association and clustering, since linkage in the cohort was strong. Among under 450 genotyped donors of the cohort, an average of approximately 250,000 unique TCR beta nucleotide sequences were sequenced per donor, roughly a sixth of them non-productive. Results and caveats for the whole study, not just this receptor: When HLA alleles, especially DR and DQ, strongly co-occurred, attributing TCR associations to individual alleles was difficult. In a later analysis, HLA-associated TCR beta chains showed more clonal expansion and lower generation probabilities than non-associated chains that were equally common. The study listed 150 to 200 TCR beta chains as associated with cytomegalovirus. Because the 87-base-pair reads could not distinguish some IMGT-functional V segments, including TRBV6-2 and TRBV6-3, those segments were excluded. In a later analysis, the rate of TCR association differed among HLA loci, with DRB1 alleles having the most associated TCRs and HLA-C alleles having the fewest. Several of the top co-occurrence clusters appeared to be linked to parvovirus B19, influenza, CMV and Epstein-Barr virus, according to a later analysis. An association between a missense DCLRE1C variant and V-gene and J-gene trimming of TCR beta chains was found in a later genetic analysis and replicated in an independent cohort. Because counts were too low, 15 or so rarely observed V segments, including chromosome 9 orphons, were excluded from the earlier analysis of under 650 of the donors. In an earlier analysis of some 500 of the donors, most TCR beta V segments appeared in productive rearrangements about 90% or about 30% of the time, broadly matching IMGT annotations. Only TCR beta chains were sequenced in this cohort, and the absence of alpha or paired-chain data limited detectable features. Immune exposure information for the cohort was limited to CMV serostatus. Compared with the roughly 710-donor mean, donors in an Asian-associated ancestry cluster had fewer N-insertions in productive TCRs, according to a later genetic analysis. At a false discovery rate of 0.05, a later analysis linked roughly 17,000 TCR beta sequences to specific HLA alleles. HLA typing was unavailable for some donors at each locus, so association tests used only the typed subset. A few of the identified cytomegalovirus-associated TCR beta chains were confirmed in vitro to be specific for cytomegalovirus antigens. The classifier was reported to diagnose cytomegalovirus status with high specificity and sensitivity in both the original cohort and the validation cohort. Correlated functional status among segregating V segments might be attributable to linkage disequilibrium, but an unknown experimental factor could not be ruled out. The authors suggested that the approach could potentially be extended to other disease states and immunological phenotypes. According to a later analysis, most CMV-associated TCR beta chains appeared to be HLA-restricted, and the HLA associations seemed to be driven largely by CMV exposure. Sequencing depth was assumed to be roughly uniform across donors in the presence/absence analyses, though that assumption may not hold. A cluster of highly shared sequence variants was judged likely to be a technical artifact of the sequencing pipeline. Most TCR sequences were seen in very few donors, while some public TCRs were found in many individuals. A further reported finding was that TCR beta sequences accurately predicted the HLA-A and HLA-B alleles for most subjects in the first cohort.

The cohort was made up of 500 to 800 healthy bone marrow donors. At the time of sampling, all cohort members were nominally healthy, though unrecorded immune exposures were likely present. The donor was CMV seropositive and belonged to the group of some 290 seropositive cohort members. A peripheral blood sample was collected from each donor, and TCR beta sequencing was performed on peripheral blood mononuclear cells. Genomic DNA was extracted from the blood cell samples with the Qiagen DNeasy Blood Extraction Kit. Libraries came from the immunoSEQ multiplex PCR assay. A mixture of 60 forward primers for TCR Vbeta segments and 13 reverse primers for TCR Jbeta segments was used in the multiplex PCR. Amplification of the CDR3 region of rearranged TCR beta genes was performed with a multiplex PCR assay on genomic DNA. The amplified TCR beta libraries were sequenced on the Illumina HiSeq System as 87-base-pair reads. From the authors' description of their analysis: Across the 600 to 700 repertoires, a later analysis counted some 81 million unique TCR beta chains, roughly 11 million of which were shared by at least two donors. Raw reads were error-corrected and collapsed into unique sequences by a nearest-neighbor algorithm in which closely related sequences were merged to remove PCR and sequencing errors. To assign V, D and J gene segments, CDR3 sequences were aligned to IMGT reference sequences. For a sequence to be retained, a match of at least six nucleotides was required to both a V gene segment and a J gene segment. A rearrangement was called productive if the CDR3 had no stop codons and remained in frame with V and J, and every other rearrangement was called non-productive. Following IMGT convention, CDR3 was defined as the stretch from the second conserved V-encoded cysteine up to the conserved J-encoded phenylalanine. In an earlier analysis of approximately 500 of the donors, sequences lacking an unambiguous match to a single V gene segment were excluded. An earlier analysis of 500 to 700 of the donors classified V segments as functional when productive rearrangements were above 56.7% and as segregating when the standard deviation between donors was above 5%. A statistical classification framework was built for diagnosing cytomegalovirus status from the catalog of TCR beta chain sequences. A later analysis assigned V and J genes by comparing TCR nucleotide sequences with IMGT/GENE-DB human TR gene sequences. The TCRdist pipeline was used in a later analysis to assign CDR3 sequences and most-parsimonious VDJ recombination scenarios. In a later analysis, each TCR beta chain was defined by its CDR3 amino acid sequence together with its V-gene family, and reads without a unique V-gene family were excluded. As a way to deal with suspected cross-contamination and a sequencing artifact, a later analysis dropped 592 nucleotide sequences that were highly shared and had low generation probability. For each public chain, a later analysis derived a clonal expansion index from normalized ranks of inferred template counts within each repertoire. A later analysis computed generation probabilities with a VDJ recombination model fitted to out-of-frame rearrangements, and checked the results against IGoR. In a later analysis, TCR-TCR, TCR-HLA and TCR-CMV co-occurrence was scored with hypergeometric tests, and a repertoire-size bias correction was applied to TCR pairs. False discovery rates were estimated in a later analysis by permuting HLA or CMV assignments 20 times. In a later analysis, co-occurring TCRs were grouped using DBSCAN, and TCRdist sequence similarity was added for clustering within HLA-allele-positive subsets. For co-occurrence clustering, repertoires with fewer than 30,000 or more than 120,000 public chains were excluded, along with roughly 5 repertoires with anomalous nucleotide sharing. Not all clones reach the TCRdb copy of this immuneACCESS table, which keeps in-frame sequences only. Checked studies attribute under half of the gap to unresolved V genes and leave the rest unexplained. V and J calls plus clone size are reproduced from that table; the DNA served to infer D and trimming. For this sample the table gives 100,000 to 150,000 clones, of which 70% to 80% were detected only once. Of the sample, around 2.7% is held by the ten largest clones.

As to this clone: Its antigen is currently not known. Within one base of it there is no much larger clone, and no base qualities were kept.

The trim is 3 bases for V and 8 bases for J, with a gap of 12 bases between the germline ends. Spanning cysteine to phenylalanine, the CDR3 consists of 13 amino acids. The read is trimmed to its CDR3 DNA, 39 bases read in frame from base 1. The germline V gene specifies SGHTS as CDR1 and YDEGEE as CDR2. Recombination linked TRBV5-8 to TRBJ2-1, with TRBD2 as a weak D call on 7 bases. The sequence came from a woman aged 60-75 years in good health and CMV-seropositive. Sequencing input: PBMCs. The CDR3 corresponds to CASSWEGGDEQFF. In nucleotides, the sequence is TGTGCCAGCAGCTGGGAGGGGGGGGATGAGCAGTTCTTC.